This TCR beta chain was found in a study of blood T cell repertoires in COVID-19. In the study overall: Both acute and convalescent COVID-19 samples were obtained from the United States, Italy and Spain.

This clone was recorded a few times. The data were produced by immunoSEQ multiplex PCR, yet TCRdb's version contains in-frame clones alone and is incomplete. The sample holds fewer than 250,000 clones, approximately 86% seen once. CDR1 is SGDLS and CDR2 is YYNGEE in the germline V gene. The CDR3 runs to 13 residues. The germline V and J ends were trimmed by 0 bases and 4 bases, with 8 bases remaining between them. Participants, about 18 to 90 years old, spanned about 26 US areas. Sequenced sample: PBMCs or T cells enriched from blood (not recorded which). This chain links TRBV9 with TRBJ2-7, with no clear D. This receptor was obtained from a woman aged 40 to 50 with acute COVID-19. Written as DNA, the CDR3 is TGTGCCAGCAGCGTAGTCCCCGGTTACGAGCAGTACTTC. Protein sequence: CASSVVPGYEQYF.